These 10 T cell receptor beta chains share one sample of origin, sequenced in a study of T cells after yellow fever vaccination (dated by TCRdb to about 2019). Taken with the paper, the label for treatment or condition translates to: live attenuated yellow fever vaccine strain. Receptor libraries were prepared by 5' RACE. These reads were obtained on an Illumina HiSeq 2500. TCRdb reanalyzed the raw reads on its own, using fastp at Q25 for trimming and MiXCR for clone calling, and kept in-frame beta chains. Identical CDR3 protein sequences are pooled into one entry, listed with their most common genes and DNA. The sample profile shows 160,000 or so distinct CDR3 sequences; around 7.2% of them were found once. Around 2.3% of the sample is taken by the ten largest. The specimen was CD4+ T cells sorted from PBMCs, collected 5 days after the first yellow fever vaccination. These receptors were taken from a man between 18 and 35 years old who received the YFV17D yellow fever vaccine.

This clonotype has just a few counts. The rearrangement links TRBV15 to TRBJ1-2; perhaps TRBD1 as D (6 bases). In germline, CDR1 is LNHNV, CDR2 YYDKDF (reference sequence). The CDR3 runs to 14 residues. Trimming stripped 6 bases from V and 5 bases from J, with 16 bases between. CDR3 sequence: CATRTVTGNYGYTF. Written as DNA, the CDR3 is TGTGCCACCAGGACGGTGACAGGCAATTATGGCTACACCTTC.

This clonotype was observed a handful of times. This chain uses TRBV10-2 with TRBJ1-4; D is undetermined. Germline V gives CDR1 WSHSY, CDR2 SAAADI. V lost 6 bases, J lost 3 bases, and 11 bases lay in between. CDR3 length: 14 residues. The CDR3 DNA follows: TGCGCCAGCAGCGATACAGTAGCTAATGAAAAACTGTTTTTT. As protein: CASSDTVANEKLFF.

This clonotype was counted a few times. The chain carries TRBV29-1 and TRBJ1-2; TRBD1 agrees at 7 bases. Per germline, CDR1 SQVTM and CDR2 ANQGSEA. With 7 bases clipped from V and 4 bases from J, the junction kept 12 bases outside the gene matches. The CDR3 is 14 amino acids. CDR3 bases: TGCAGCGCCCCCCGGGGGGCAGGGGGCTATGGCTACACCTTC. It encodes CSAPRGAGGYGYTF.

This clonotype was observed many times. The chain is built from TRBV5-1 and TRBJ1-3, with D perhaps matching TRBD1 (6 bases). The CDR3 runs to 13 residues. V lost 0 bases and J 7 bases, leaving 8 bases between the germline ends. Germline V CDR1 and CDR2: SGHRS, YFSETQ. The CDR3 DNA sequence: TGCGCCAGCAGCTTGGACAGGGCCAACACCATATATTTT. Its protein product is CASSLDRANTIYF. Combining the CDR3 with reference TRBV5-1 and TRBJ1-3 gives the whole variable domain KAGVTQTPRYLIKTRGQQVTLSCSPISGHRSVSWYQQTPGQGLQFLFEYFSETQRNKGNFPGRFSGRQFSNSRSEMNVSTLELGDSALYLCASSLDRANTIYFGEGSWLTVV.

V usage is TRBV7-2 and J usage is TRBJ2-5, with 11 bases identical to TRBD1. V dropped 6 bases and J dropped 2; count of bases not matched to a gene: 2. Germline V lookup: CDR1 SGHTA, CDR2 FQGNSA. The CDR3 covers 14 residues. CDR3 region: CASRRDRGQETQYF. The CDR3 DNA sequence: TGTGCCAGCAGACGGGACAGGGGGCAAGAGACCCAGTACTTC.

The sample holds many counts of this clonotype. The genes are TRBV7-6 and TRBJ2-1; D gene ambiguous. Germline V gene sequence: CDR1 SGHVS, CDR2 FNYEAQ. The V end lost 1 base, the J end lost 8 bases, and 12 bases lay between the germline ends. This CDR3 is built from 14 residues. The CDR3 DNA is TGTGCCAGCAGCTTAGAATGGGGTAGTGATGAGCAGTTCTTC. This sequence encodes CASSLEWGSDEQFF.

This clonotype was counted only a few times. The chain employs TRBV2 and TRBJ1-1, with a weak D call TRBD1 (5 bases). This CDR3 has 14 amino acids. V was cut by 11 bases and J by 3 bases, with 19 bases left in between. Per the germline V gene, CDR1 is SNHLY and CDR2 is FYNNEI. The CDR3 protein is CAGADQGFDTEAFF. The CDR3 DNA follows: TGTGCCGGTGCGGACCAGGGATTTGACACTGAAGCTTTCTTT.

This clonotype showed up many times. The V call is TRBV4-3, the J call TRBJ2-3, with a tentative D call TRBD2 (6 bases). The V gene's germline CDR1 is LGHNA and CDR2 YSLEER. The V end was cut by 4 bases, the J end by 4 bases, with 15 bases between. The length of the CDR3 is 15 residues. The CDR3 nucleotides read TGCGCCAGCAGCCTTATCCATGGGGACTCAGATACGCAGTATTTT. This sequence encodes CASSLIHGDSDTQYF.

This clonotype was observed many times. The V gene is TRBV11-1, the J gene TRBJ1-1; D is undetermined. V was trimmed by 6 bases and J by 1 base, leaving 24 bases between them. Germline CDR1 and CDR2: SGHAT and FQDESV (reference sequence). The CDR3 covers 18 residues. CDR3 amino acids: CASSPSYIRSGSNTEAFF. The CDR3 DNA sequence: TGTGCCAGCAGTCCTTCGTATATACGGTCGGGGTCGAACACTGAAGCTTTCTTT.

This clonotype was detected ten times or more. The V and J genes are TRBV18 and TRBJ2-5, with 10 bases identical to TRBD2. Per germline, CDR1 KGHSH and CDR2 LQKENI. Trimming at V came to 3 bases and at J to 1 base, leaving 17 bases not matched to a gene. This CDR3 spans 20 amino acids. CDR3 sequence: CASSPLYRRRSGGSQETQYF. CDR3 DNA: TGTGCCAGCTCACCCCTCTATCGGAGACGTAGCGGGGGGTCCCAAGAGACCCAGTACTTC.